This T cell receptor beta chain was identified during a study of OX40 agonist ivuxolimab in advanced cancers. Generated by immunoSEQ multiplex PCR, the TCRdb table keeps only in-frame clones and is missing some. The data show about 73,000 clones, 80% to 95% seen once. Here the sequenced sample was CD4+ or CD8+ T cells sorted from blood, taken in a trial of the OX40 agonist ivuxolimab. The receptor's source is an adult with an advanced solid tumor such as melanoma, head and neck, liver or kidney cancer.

The CDR3 spells CASSPPTGLGDQPQHF. CDR3 DNA sequence: TGTGCCAGCAGCCCACCCACAGGGTTGGGGGATCAGCCCCAGCATTTT. The chain recombines TRBV6-6 with TRBJ1-5, with D perhaps matching TRBD1 (6 bases). Per the germline V gene, CDR1 is MNHNY and CDR2 is SVGAGI (reference sequence). The CDR3 consists of 16 residues. Trimming stripped 6 bases from V and 5 bases from J, with 20 bases between.